One and the same sample provided the 15 T cell receptor beta chains below, sequenced in a study of blood T cells in healthy people across ages. Together with a sample-barcoded 5' primer, a J-beta primer mix was included in a second PCR lasting about 7 to 12 cycles. Each CDR3 protein gets one entry after TCRdb re-called the 5' RACE reads with MiXCR. The table includes about a million distinct CDR3 sequences, 48% detected once. Sequences were obtained from blood. These receptor sequences come from a man aged 30 to 45 in good health.

This clonotype occurred many times. A single base separates this from a much larger clone, so it may be a read error. The chain has TRBV5-6 and TRBJ1-1; D remains ambiguous. The germline V and J ends were trimmed by 4 bases and 2 bases, with 12 bases remaining between them. CDR3 size: 14 residues. Germline V gives CDR1 SGHDT, CDR2 YYEEEE. The CDR3 spells CASSVNGLNTEAFF. In DNA form, the CDR3 reads TGTGCCAGCAGCGTCAATGGTCTAAACACTGAAGCTTTCTTT.

This rearrangement joins TRBV9 to TRBJ2-1; D not certain. Between the trimmed V and J ends, which lost 0 bases and 0 bases, there was a span of 7 bases. The V gene's germline CDR1 is SGDLS and CDR2 YYNGEE. The CDR3 extends over 15 amino acids. In nucleotides, the CDR3 is TGTGCCAGCAGCGTAGAGCCCAACTCCTACAATGAGCAGTTCTTC. Amino acid sequence: CASSVEPNSYNEQFF.

This chain connects TRBV30 to TRBJ2-3; D uncertain. Trimming shortened V by 8 bases and J by 3 bases, and 15 bases separated the two germline ends. Germline values: CDR1 GTSNPN, CDR2 SVGIG (reference sequence). The CDR3 runs 13 residues. The CDR3 DNA follows: TGTGCCCGGAAAAGAGCGTCGACAGATACGCAGTATTTT. This codes for CARKRASTDTQYF.

The CDR3 sequence: CASSLAHQEQFF. DNA for the CDR3: TGCGCCAGCAGCTTGGCTCATCAGGAACAGTTCTTC. V and J are TRBV5-1 and TRBJ2-1; no reliable D call. V was cut by 0 bases and J by 13 bases, with 11 bases left in between. The CDR3 spans 12 residues. CDR1 and CDR2 from the germline V gene are SGHRS and YFSETQ.

This clonotype was counted a few times. The chain combines TRBV20-1 with TRBJ2-7, with D maybe TRBD1 (5 bases). V was clipped by 2 bases and J by 2 bases, with 13 bases between them. Germline V CDR1 and CDR2: DFQATT, SNEGSKA (reference sequence). This CDR3 is 14 amino acids long. DNA for the CDR3: TGCAGTGCTAGAACCCCGGACACCCCCTACGAGCAGTACTTC. As protein: CSARTPDTPYEQYF.

This clonotype turned up a few times. The V call is TRBV4-3, the J call TRBJ2-3; TRBD1 is a possible D gene (5 bases). This CDR3 is 16 amino acids long. V was cut by 5 bases and J by 0 bases, with 15 bases left in between. Germline loops: CDR1 LGHNA, CDR2 YSLEER. CDR3 nucleotide sequence: TGCGCCAGCAGCTTCGACGACAGACCAAGCACAGATACGCAGTATTTT. Translated: CASSFDDRPSTDTQYF.

This clonotype was observed a few times. The V gene is TRBV9, the J gene TRBJ1-2; 8 bases match TRBD1. Germline-derived CDR1 and CDR2 are SGDLS and YYNGEE. Trimming took 0 bases from V and 3 from J; bases not matched to a gene: 7. The CDR3 is 16 amino acids. Here the CDR3 reads CASSVEGRGPHYGYTF. CDR3 DNA sequence: TGTGCCAGCAGCGTAGAGGGCAGGGGGCCTCACTATGGCTACACCTTC.

This chain links TRBV24-1 with TRBJ2-5; D call uncertain. The CDR3 runs 14 residues. CDR1 and CDR2 from the germline V gene are KGHDR and SFDVKD. V was trimmed by 4 bases and J by 2 bases, leaving 10 bases between them. The CDR3, as DNA: TGTGCCACCAGTGACCCCGAACAGCAAGAGACCCAGTACTTC. Translated: CATSDPEQQETQYF.

In this sample, this clonotype turned up a few times. This may be a read error: a much more frequent sequence differs by one nucleotide. The J gene is TRBJ2-1, the V gene TRBV5-1; D remains ambiguous. The CDR3 runs to 11 residues. Germline V CDR1 and CDR2: SGHRS, YFSETQ. The DNA of the CDR3 is TGCGCCGGCAGCTCTCACAATGAGCAGTTCTTC. It encodes CAGSSHNEQFF.

In this sample, this clonotype turned up a few times. The rearrangement uses TRBV6-6 and TRBJ1-5, with D perhaps matching TRBD1 (6 bases). CDR3 length: 16 amino acids. CDR1 is MNHNY and CDR2 is SVGAGI in the germline V gene (reference sequence). The V and J ends lost 6 bases and 2 bases respectively, with 17 bases between them. The CDR3 loop reads CASSLNRGQRNQPQHF. The CDR3 DNA follows: TGTGCCAGCAGCCTAAACCGGGGGCAACGCAATCAGCCCCAGCATTTT.

J is TRBJ2-1 and V is TRBV5-1, with 7 bases aligning to TRBD1. V shed 2 bases and J 3 bases; nucleotides not matched to a gene: 5. CDR1 is SGHRS, CDR2 YFSETQ, per germline. The CDR3 runs 15 residues. The CDR3 bases are TGCGCCAGCAGCTTATGGGACAGCAACTACAATGAGCAGTTCTTC. It yields the protein CASSLWDSNYNEQFF.

The genes are TRBV15 and TRBJ2-7; 9 bases line up with TRBD1. Germline-derived CDR1 and CDR2 are LNHNV and YYDKDF (reference sequence). V lost 0 bases, J lost 4 bases, and 7 bases stayed unmatched. The CDR3 totals 16 residues. The CDR3 region has the DNA TGTGCCACCAGCAGAGATCGAGGGACAGGGCTTTACGAGCAGTACTTC. As protein: CATSRDRGTGLYEQYF. The complete variable domain, with remaining parts taken from reference TRBV15 and TRBJ2-7, reads DAMVIQNPRYQVTQFGKPVTLSCSQTLNHNVMYWYQQKSSQAPKLLFHYYDKDFNNEADTPDNFQSRRPNTSFCFLDIRSPGLGDTAMYLCATSRDRGTGLYEQYFGPGTRLTVT.

This clonotype occurred a few times. The chain recombines TRBV20-1 with TRBJ2-7; a weak D match, TRBD2 (5 bases). The CDR3 is 14 residues long. V was shortened by 5 bases and J by 1 base, with 15 bases between the two germline ends. CDR1 DFQATT and CDR2 SNEGSKA come from the germline V gene (reference sequence). The CDR3 region has the DNA TGCAGTGCTCTCCCCGGACGGACTTCCTACGAGCAGTACTTC. Amino acid sequence: CSALPGRTSYEQYF.

V gene TRBV9 combines with J gene TRBJ1-6; tentatively, D is TRBD1 (6 bases). In germline, CDR1 is SGDLS, CDR2 YYNGEE. The CDR3 runs to 15 residues. V lost 4 bases, J lost 4 bases, and 12 bases lay in between. The CDR3 sequence is CASSPRTGYNSPLHF. In DNA, the CDR3 is TGTGCCAGCAGCCCCCGAACAGGGTATAATTCACCCCTCCACTTT.

This clonotype occurred a few times. A junction end diverges from the germline sequence, so it may reflect a read error. The gene calls are TRBV4-2 and TRBJ1-4; the D is unclear. Germline lookup yields CDR1 LGHNA and CDR2 YNFKEQ. This CDR3 has 16 amino acids. The CDR3 DNA reads as TGTGCCAGCAGCCAAGAGTCGAGCCCAACGAATGAAAAACTGTTTTTT. Translated, it gives CASSQESSPTNEKLFF.